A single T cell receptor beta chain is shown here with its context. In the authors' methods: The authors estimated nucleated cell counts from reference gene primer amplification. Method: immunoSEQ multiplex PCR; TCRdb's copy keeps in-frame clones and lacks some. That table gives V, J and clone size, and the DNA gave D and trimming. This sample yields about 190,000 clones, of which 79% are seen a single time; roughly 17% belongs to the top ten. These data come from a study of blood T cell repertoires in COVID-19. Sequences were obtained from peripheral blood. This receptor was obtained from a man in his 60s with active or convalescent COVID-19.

The DNA of the CDR3 is TGTGCCAGCAGCTGGGGGGGCAGGCGGGCCCAAGAGACCCAGTACTTC. It translates to CASSWGGRRAQETQYF. This chain joins TRBV5-8 and TRBJ2-5; weak D call: TRBD2 (7 bases). The length of the CDR3 is 16 residues. Trimming took off 3 bases at V and 1 base at J, with 16 bases between the two ends. Per the germline V gene, CDR1 is SGHTS and CDR2 is YDEGEE.